This record covers a single T cell receptor beta chain. TCRdb's copy holds only in-frame clones and misses some; the assay was immunoSEQ multiplex PCR. The repertoire includes under 75,000 clones, about 93% of them detected once, and roughly 0.29% sits in the top ten. This entry is derived from a study of T cell changes during pregnancy in multiple sclerosis. The germline gives CDR1 KGHSH, CDR2 LQKENI. Trimming took off 4 bases at V and 6 bases at J, with 13 bases between the two ends. This CDR3 comprises 14 residues. The source is a female donor with multiple sclerosis, enrolled in a pregnancy study. V usage is TRBV18 and J usage is TRBJ2-1, with TRBD2 as a possible D gene (6 bases). Source: CD4+ T cells from peripheral blood mononuclear cells, taken after pregnancy. CDR3 sequence (DNA): TGTGCCAGCTCACGTGGGGTCGGGGGCAATGAGCAGTTCTTC. It yields the protein CASSRGVGGNEQFF.